The 10 T cell receptor beta chains below were found in one sample sequenced in a study of CD8+ T cells in alopecia areata. cDNA prepared by RNA extraction and subsequent reverse transcription served as the template for sequencing. Sequencing was performed with immunoSEQ multiplex PCR; in TCRdb, only in-frame clones are kept and a portion is missing. This table holds 110,000 or so clones, 58% found once. Specified treatment: oral pan-JAK inhibitor, 5-10 mg twice daily. Source: CD8+ T cells sorted from blood, taken at week 4, from a patient treated with tofacitinib. These receptors all stem from a human donor with alopecia areata.

The chain employs TRBV5-4 and TRBJ2-1; D could derive from TRBD1 or TRBD2 (5 bases each). The V end was cut by 4 bases, the J end by 9 bases, with 14 bases between. The CDR3 length is 13 residues. CDR1 SGHNT and CDR2 YYREEE come from the germline V gene (reference sequence). This CDR3 reads CASSRTWGFEQFF. DNA of the CDR3: TGTGCCAGCAGCCGCACTTGGGGGTTTGAGCAGTTCTTC. Looking up the rest from reference TRBV5-4 and TRBJ2-1 gives the full variable domain: ETGVTQSPTHLIKTRGQQVTLRCSSQSGHNTVSWYQQALGQGPQFIFQYYREEENGRGNFPPRFSGLQFPNYSSELNVNALELDDSALYLCASSRTWGFEQFFGPGTRLTVL.

The gene calls are TRBV2 and TRBJ2-1; D gene uncertain. Germline CDR1 and CDR2: SNHLY and FYNNEI. CDR3 length equals 14 residues. The V end was cut by 2 bases, the J end by 4 bases, with 9 bases between. CDR3 residues: CASSEREPYNEQFF. The CDR3, as DNA: TGTGCCAGCAGTGAAAGGGAACCTTACAATGAGCAGTTCTTC.

The chain is built from TRBV6-6 and TRBJ1-1; 7 bases line up with TRBD1. The trim removed 6 bases at V and 11 bases at J, leaving 6 bases unmatched. This CDR3 spans 11 amino acids. CDR1 is MNHNY, CDR2 SVGAGI, per germline (reference sequence). Written as DNA, the CDR3 is TGTGCCAGCAGGGGAGACAGGGCGGCTTTCTTT. Translation: CASRGDRAAFF.

This clone has only one observation. A junction boundary mismatches the germline segment, possibly from a read error. The chain employs TRBV30 and TRBJ2-3; 11 nucleotides align to TRBD1. Germline CDR1 and CDR2: GTSNPN and SVGIG (reference sequence). CDR3 length: 13 amino acids. The DNA of the CDR3 is TGTGCCTGGAGTGTAGGGGACAGGGGGGGACTCCTTTTT. Protein: CAWSVGDRGGLLF.

The chain links TRBV30 to TRBJ2-3; D uncertain. The germline gives CDR1 GTSNPN, CDR2 SVGIG (reference sequence). CDR3 size: 12 residues. Trimming removed 2 bases at V and 4 bases at J, with 7 bases between. As DNA, the CDR3 is TGTGCCTGGAGTTCCCGCCCAGATACGCAGTATTTT. Protein: CAWSSRPDTQYF.

The chain combines TRBV6-6 with TRBJ1-2; D is unclear. The CDR3 runs 11 residues. Trimming left V 5 bases short and J 12 bases short, with 13 bases between. Germline V gene sequence: CDR1 MNHNY, CDR2 SVGAGI (reference sequence). The CDR3 here is CASSENLRHTF. CDR3 nucleotides: TGTGCCAGCAGTGAAAACTTACGGCACACCTTC.

The genes are TRBV27 and TRBJ2-1, with D possibly TRBD2 on 6 matching bases. Germline CDR1 MNHEY, CDR2 SMNVEV (reference sequence). The CDR3 covers 14 residues. V was clipped by 6 bases and J by 5 bases, with 14 bases between them. The CDR3 loop reads CASSRGGGNNEQFF. As DNA, the CDR3 is TGTGCCAGCAGCCGGGGTGGGGGGAACAATGAGCAGTTCTTC.

The chain recombines TRBV6-5 with TRBJ2-7; TRBD2 aligns across 7 bases. CDR1 and CDR2 from the germline V gene are MNHEY and SVGAGI. The CDR3 is made up of 14 amino acids. V lost 6 bases to trimming and J lost 1 base; unmatched junction nucleotides: 6. DNA for the CDR3: TGTGCCAGCAGCGCTAGCGGAGGGTCCTACGAGCAGTACTTC. It encodes CASSASGGSYEQYF.

This rearrangement joins TRBV15 to TRBJ2-1, with TRBD2 matching over 7 bases. CDR1 LNHNV and CDR2 YYDKDF come from the germline V gene (reference sequence). V gave up 2 bases and J gave up 5 bases; unmatched junction bases: 9. The CDR3 is 16 residues long. Here the CDR3 DNA reads TGTGCCACCAGCAGATACTCACTAGCGCAGGACAATGAGCAGTTCTTC. This sequence encodes CATSRYSLAQDNEQFF.

This clone came up a few times. The rearrangement joins TRBV29-1 to TRBJ2-7, with a tentative D call TRBD1 (5 bases). The CDR3 length is 14 residues. V shed 3 bases and J shed 6 bases, with 18 bases lying between them. The germline CDR1 and CDR2 sequences are SQVTM and ANQGSEA. DNA for the CDR3: TGCAGCGTTGACGGTGGGGCAGGACCGGGCGAGCAGTACTTC. Protein product: CSVDGGAGPGEQYF.